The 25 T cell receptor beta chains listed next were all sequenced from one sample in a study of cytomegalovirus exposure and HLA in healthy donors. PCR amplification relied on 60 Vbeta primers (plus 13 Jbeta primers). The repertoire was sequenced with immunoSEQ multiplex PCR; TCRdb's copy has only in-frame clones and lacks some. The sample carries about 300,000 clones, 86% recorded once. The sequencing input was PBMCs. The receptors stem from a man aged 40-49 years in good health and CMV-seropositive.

For the CDR3, the DNA is TGTGCCAGCAGCTTTGACAGAGAAACTTTCAACTATGGCTACACCTTC. It encodes CASSFDRETFNYGYTF. The rearrangement joins TRBV7-9 to TRBJ1-2, with D maybe TRBD1 (5 bases). This CDR3 has 16 residues. Trimming stripped 3 bases from V and 2 bases from J, with 16 bases between. The germline CDR1 and CDR2 sequences are SEHNR and FQNEAQ (reference sequence).

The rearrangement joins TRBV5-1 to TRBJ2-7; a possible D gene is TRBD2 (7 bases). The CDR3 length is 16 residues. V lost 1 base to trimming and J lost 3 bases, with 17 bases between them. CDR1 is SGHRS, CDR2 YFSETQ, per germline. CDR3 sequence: CASSLSSGGQSYEQYF. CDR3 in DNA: TGCGCCAGCAGCTTGTCGTCCGGGGGGCAAAGCTACGAGCAGTACTTC.

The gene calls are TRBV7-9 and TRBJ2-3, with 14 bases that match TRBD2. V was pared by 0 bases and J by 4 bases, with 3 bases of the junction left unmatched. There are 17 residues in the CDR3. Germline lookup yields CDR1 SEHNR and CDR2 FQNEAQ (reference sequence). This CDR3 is CASSLAGLAGDSDTQYF. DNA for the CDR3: TGTGCCAGCAGCTTAGCGGGACTAGCGGGAGACTCAGATACGCAGTATTTT. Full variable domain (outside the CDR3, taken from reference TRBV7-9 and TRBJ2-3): DTGVSQNPRHKITKRGQNVTFRCDPISEHNRLYWYRQTLGQGPEFLTYFQNEAQLEKSRLLSDRFSAERPKGSFSTLEIQRTEQGDSAMYLCASSLAGLAGDSDTQYFGPGTRLTVL.

This chain's CDR3 is CASSLSGGPQETQYF. DNA of the CDR3: TGCGCCAGCAGCTTGAGCGGGGGGCCCCAAGAGACCCAGTACTTC. The V call is TRBV5-1, the J call TRBJ2-5, with 9 bases that match TRBD2. V lost 1 base to trimming and J lost 1 base; unmatched junction nucleotides: 2. This CDR3 has 15 amino acids. Germline V CDR1 and CDR2: SGHRS, YFSETQ.

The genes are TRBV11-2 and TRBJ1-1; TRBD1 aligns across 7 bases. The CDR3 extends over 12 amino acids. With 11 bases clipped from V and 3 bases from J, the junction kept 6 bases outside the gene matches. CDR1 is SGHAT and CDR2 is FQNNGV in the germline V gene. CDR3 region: CACRQGHTEAFF. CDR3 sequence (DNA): TGTGCCTGTAGACAGGGACACACTGAAGCTTTCTTT.

The CDR3 region is CASSSLTGTYEQYF. The CDR3 bases are TGTGCCAGCAGCTCACTTACAGGCACCTACGAGCAGTACTTC. V and J are TRBV11-2 and TRBJ2-7, with D possibly matching TRBD1 (5 bases). In germline, CDR1 is SGHAT, CDR2 FQNNGV. This CDR3 spans 14 amino acids. V lost 4 bases to trimming and J lost 2 bases, with 12 bases between them.

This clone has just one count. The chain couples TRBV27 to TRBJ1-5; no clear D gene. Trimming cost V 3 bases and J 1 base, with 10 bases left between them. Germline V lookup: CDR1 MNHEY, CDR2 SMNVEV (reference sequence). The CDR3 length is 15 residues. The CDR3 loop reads CASSFNRGSNQPQHF. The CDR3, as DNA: TGTGCCAGCAGTTTCAATAGAGGAAGCAATCAGCCCCAGCATTTT.

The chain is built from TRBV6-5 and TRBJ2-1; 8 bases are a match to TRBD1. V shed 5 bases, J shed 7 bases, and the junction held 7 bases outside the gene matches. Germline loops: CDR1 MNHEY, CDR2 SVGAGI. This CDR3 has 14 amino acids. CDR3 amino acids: CASSRDRRGNEQFF. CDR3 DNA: TGTGCCAGCAGTAGGGACAGGAGAGGGAATGAGCAGTTCTTC.

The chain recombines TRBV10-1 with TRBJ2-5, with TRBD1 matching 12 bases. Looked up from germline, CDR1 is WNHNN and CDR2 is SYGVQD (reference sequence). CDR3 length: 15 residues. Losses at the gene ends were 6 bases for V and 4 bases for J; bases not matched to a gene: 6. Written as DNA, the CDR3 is TGCGCCAGCAGGAGGGACAGGGGGCTCGGAGAGACCCAGTACTTC. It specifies CASRRDRGLGETQYF.

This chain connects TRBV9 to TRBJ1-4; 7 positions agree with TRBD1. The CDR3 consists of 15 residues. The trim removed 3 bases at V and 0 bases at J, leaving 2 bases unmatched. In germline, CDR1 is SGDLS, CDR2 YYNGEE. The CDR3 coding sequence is TGTGCCAGCAGCGAGGGGGCCGCAACTAATGAAAAACTGTTTTTT. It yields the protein CASSEGAATNEKLFF.

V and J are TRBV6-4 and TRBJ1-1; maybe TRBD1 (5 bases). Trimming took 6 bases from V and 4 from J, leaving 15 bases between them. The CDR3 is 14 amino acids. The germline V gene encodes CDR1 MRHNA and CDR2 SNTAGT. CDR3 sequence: CASRDTNRPTEAFF. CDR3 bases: TGTGCCAGCAGGGATACTAACAGGCCCACTGAAGCTTTCTTT.

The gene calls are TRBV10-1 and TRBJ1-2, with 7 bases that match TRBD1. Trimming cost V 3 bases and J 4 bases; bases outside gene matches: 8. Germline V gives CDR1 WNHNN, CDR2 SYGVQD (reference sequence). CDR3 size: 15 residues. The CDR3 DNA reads TGCGCCAGCAGTGACCACAGGGGAGATGTCTATGGCTACACCTTC. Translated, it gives CASSDHRGDVYGYTF.

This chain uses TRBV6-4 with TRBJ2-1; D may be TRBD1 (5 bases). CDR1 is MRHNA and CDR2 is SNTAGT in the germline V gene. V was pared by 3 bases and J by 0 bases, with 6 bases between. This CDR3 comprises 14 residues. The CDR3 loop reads CASSEDNSYNEQFF. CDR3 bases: TGTGCCAGCAGTGAGGACAACTCCTACAATGAGCAGTTCTTC.

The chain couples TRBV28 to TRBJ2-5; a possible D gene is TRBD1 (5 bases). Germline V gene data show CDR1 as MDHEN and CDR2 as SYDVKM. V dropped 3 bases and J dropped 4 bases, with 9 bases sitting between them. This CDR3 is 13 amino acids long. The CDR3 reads CASSFQGRETQYF. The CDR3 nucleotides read TGTGCCAGCAGTTTCCAGGGTAGAGAGACCCAGTACTTC.

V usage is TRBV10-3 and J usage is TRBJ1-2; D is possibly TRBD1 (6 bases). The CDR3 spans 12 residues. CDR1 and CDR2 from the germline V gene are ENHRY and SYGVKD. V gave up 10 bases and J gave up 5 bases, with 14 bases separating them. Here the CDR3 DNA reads TGTGCCACCCCTGGGGGGGCGTATGGCTACACCTTC. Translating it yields CATPGGAYGYTF.

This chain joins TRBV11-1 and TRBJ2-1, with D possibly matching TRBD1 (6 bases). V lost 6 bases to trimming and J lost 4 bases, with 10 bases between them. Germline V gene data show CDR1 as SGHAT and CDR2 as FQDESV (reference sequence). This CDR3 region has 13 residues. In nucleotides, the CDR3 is TGTGCCAGCAGACCAACAGGGTACAATGAGCAGTTCTTC. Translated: CASRPTGYNEQFF. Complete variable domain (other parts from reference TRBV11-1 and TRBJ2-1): EAEVAQSPRYKITEKSQAVAFWCDPISGHATLYWYRQILGQGPELLVQFQDESVVDDSQLPKDRFSAERLKGVDSTLKIQPAELGDSAMYLCASRPTGYNEQFFGPGTRLTVL.

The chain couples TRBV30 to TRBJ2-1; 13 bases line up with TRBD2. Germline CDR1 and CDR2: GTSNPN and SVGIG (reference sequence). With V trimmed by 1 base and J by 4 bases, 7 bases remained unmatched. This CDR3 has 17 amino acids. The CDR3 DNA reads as TGTGCCTGGAGTGGGGGGACTAGCGGGACCGCTTACAATGAGCAGTTCTTC. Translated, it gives CAWSGGTSGTAYNEQFF.

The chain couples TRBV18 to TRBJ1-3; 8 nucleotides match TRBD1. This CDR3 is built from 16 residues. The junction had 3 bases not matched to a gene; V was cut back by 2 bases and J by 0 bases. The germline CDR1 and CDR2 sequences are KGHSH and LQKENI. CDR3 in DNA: TGTGCCAGCTCACCATCGACAGGGGACTCTGGAAACACCATATATTTT. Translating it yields CASSPSTGDSGNTIYF. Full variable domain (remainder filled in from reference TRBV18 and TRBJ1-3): NAGVMQNPRHLVRRRGQEARLRCSPMKGHSHVYWYRQLPEEGLKFMVYLQKENIIDESGMPKERFSAEFPKEGPSILRIQQVVRGDSAAYFCASSPSTGDSGNTIYFGEGSWLTVV.

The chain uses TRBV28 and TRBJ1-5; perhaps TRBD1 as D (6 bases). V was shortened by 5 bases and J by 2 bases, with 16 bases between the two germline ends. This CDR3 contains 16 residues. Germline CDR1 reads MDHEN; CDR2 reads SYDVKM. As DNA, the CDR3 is TGTGCCAGCAGTCTGCACCCACAGGGCCGCAATCAGCCCCAGCATTTT. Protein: CASSLHPQGRNQPQHF.

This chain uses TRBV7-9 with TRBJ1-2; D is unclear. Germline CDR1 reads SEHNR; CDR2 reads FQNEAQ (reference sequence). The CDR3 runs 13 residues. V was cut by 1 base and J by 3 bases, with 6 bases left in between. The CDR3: CASSLDSDYGYTF. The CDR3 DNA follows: TGTGCCAGCAGCTTAGATTCCGACTATGGCTACACCTTC.

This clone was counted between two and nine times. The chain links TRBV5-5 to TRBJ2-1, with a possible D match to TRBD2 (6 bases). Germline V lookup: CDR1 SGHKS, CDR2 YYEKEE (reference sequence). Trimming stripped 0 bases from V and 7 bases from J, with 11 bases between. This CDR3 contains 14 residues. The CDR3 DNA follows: TGTGCCAGCAGCTTGGTAAGCCGGGGGAATGAGCAGTTCTTC. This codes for CASSLVSRGNEQFF.

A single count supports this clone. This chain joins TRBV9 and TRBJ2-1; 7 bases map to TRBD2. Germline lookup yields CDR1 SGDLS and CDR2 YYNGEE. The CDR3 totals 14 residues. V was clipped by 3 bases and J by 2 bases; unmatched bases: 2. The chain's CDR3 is CASSASGAYNEQFF. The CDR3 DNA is TGTGCCAGCAGCGCTAGCGGAGCCTACAATGAGCAGTTCTTC. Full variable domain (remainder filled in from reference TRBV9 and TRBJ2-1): DSGVTQTPKHLITATGQRVTLRCSPRSGDLSVYWYQQSLDQGLQFLIQYYNGEERAKGNILERFSAQQFPDLHSELNLSSLELGDSALYFCASSASGAYNEQFFGPGTRLTVL.

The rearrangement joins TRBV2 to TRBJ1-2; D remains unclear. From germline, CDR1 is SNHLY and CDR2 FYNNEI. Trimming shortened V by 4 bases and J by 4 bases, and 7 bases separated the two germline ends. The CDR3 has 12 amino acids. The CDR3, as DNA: TGTGCCAGCAGTGTAAGCTCCTATGGCTACACCTTC. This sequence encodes CASSVSSYGYTF. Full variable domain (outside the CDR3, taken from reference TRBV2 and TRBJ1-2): EPEVTQTPSHQVTQMGQEVILRCVPISNHLYFYWYRQILGQKVEFLVSFYNNEISEKSEIFDDQFSVERPDGSNFTLKIRSTKLEDSAMYFCASSVSSYGYTFGSGTRLTVV.

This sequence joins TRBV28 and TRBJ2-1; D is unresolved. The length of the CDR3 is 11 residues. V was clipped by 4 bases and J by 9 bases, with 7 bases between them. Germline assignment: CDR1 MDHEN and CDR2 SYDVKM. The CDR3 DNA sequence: TGTGCCAGCAGTTCTCTTGTTGAGCAGTTCTTC. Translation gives CASSSLVEQFF.

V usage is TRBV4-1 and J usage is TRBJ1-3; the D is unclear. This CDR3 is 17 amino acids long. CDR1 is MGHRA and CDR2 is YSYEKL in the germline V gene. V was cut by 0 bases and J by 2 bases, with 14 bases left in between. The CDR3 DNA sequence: TGCGCCAGCAGCCAAGACCCGCGTGTACGAACTGGAAACACCATATATTTT. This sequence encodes CASSQDPRVRTGNTIYF.